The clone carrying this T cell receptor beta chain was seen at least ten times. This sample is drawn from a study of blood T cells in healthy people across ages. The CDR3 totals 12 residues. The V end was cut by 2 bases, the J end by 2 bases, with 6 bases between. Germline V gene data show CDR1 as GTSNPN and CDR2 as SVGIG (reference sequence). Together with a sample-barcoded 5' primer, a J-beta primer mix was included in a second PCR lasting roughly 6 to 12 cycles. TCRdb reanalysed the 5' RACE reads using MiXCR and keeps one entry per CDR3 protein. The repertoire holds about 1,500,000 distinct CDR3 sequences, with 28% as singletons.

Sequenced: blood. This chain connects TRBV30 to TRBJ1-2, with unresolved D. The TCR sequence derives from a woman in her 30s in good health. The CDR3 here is CAWSLGNYGYTF. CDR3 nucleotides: TGTGCCTGGAGTTTAGGAAACTATGGCTACACCTTC.